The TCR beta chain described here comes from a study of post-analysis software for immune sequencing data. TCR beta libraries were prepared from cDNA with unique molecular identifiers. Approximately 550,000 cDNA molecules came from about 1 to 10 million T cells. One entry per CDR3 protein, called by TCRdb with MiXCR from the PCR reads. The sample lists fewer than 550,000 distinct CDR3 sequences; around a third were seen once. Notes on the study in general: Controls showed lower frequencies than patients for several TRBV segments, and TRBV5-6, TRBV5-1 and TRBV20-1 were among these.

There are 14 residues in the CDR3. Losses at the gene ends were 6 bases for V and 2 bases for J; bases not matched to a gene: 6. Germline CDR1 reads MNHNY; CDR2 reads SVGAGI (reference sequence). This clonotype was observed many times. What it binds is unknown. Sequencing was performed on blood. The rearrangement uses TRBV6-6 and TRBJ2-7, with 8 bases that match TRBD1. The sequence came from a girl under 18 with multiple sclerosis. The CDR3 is CASSPGGVTYEQYF. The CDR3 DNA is TGTGCCAGCAGCCCAGGGGGCGTCACCTACGAGCAGTACTTC.